The entry below describes one TCR beta chain. The data were taken from a study of blood T cell repertoires in COVID-19. Study context: There were acute and convalescent COVID-19 samples, and they came from the United States, Italy and Spain. From T cells, B-cell-depleted T cells, or PBMCs came the material, which was cDNA or gDNA.

In the authors' methods: Amplified reference gene primers provided the basis for estimating nucleated cell counts. Repertoires were generated with immunoSEQ multiplex PCR, while TCRdb's copy carries only in-frame clones and drops some. From that table come the V and J calls and clone size; the DNA was used to work out D and trimming. Among about 230,000 clones listed, approximately 83% were seen once. The CDR3 is 14 amino acids. Looked up from germline, CDR1 is SQVTM and CDR2 is ANQGSEA. V lost 6 bases and J lost 5; bases outside the gene matches: 8. The sample comprised peripheral blood. The V gene is TRBV29-1, the J gene TRBJ2-2, with 8 bases matching TRBD2. This receptor was taken from a man aged 35 to 55 with acute or convalescent COVID-19. DNA of the CDR3: TGCAGCGTCCCCCGGGCTAGCGGGACCGGGGAGCTGTTTTTT. This encodes CSVPRASGTGELFF.